This T cell receptor (beta chain) was obtained from a study of cytotoxic CD8 clonotypes in ibrutinib-treated CLL. The CDR3 consists of 14 residues. The germline V gene has CDR1 LGHNA and CDR2 YSLEER. V was shortened by 8 bases and J by 4 bases, with 15 bases between the two germline ends. The method was immunoSEQ multiplex PCR; TCRdb's version includes in-frame clones alone and lacks a portion of them. The sample holds 250,000 or so clones, roughly 74% seen once. The source material was PBMCs, sampled after 24 months of ibrutinib treatment. This receptor was obtained from a human donor with chronic lymphocytic leukemia. The chain joins TRBV4-3 to TRBJ1-3; D not resolved. The CDR3 reads CASARATDGNTIYF. The CDR3 DNA follows: TGCGCCAGCGCGCGGGCAACAGACGGAAACACCATATATTTT.